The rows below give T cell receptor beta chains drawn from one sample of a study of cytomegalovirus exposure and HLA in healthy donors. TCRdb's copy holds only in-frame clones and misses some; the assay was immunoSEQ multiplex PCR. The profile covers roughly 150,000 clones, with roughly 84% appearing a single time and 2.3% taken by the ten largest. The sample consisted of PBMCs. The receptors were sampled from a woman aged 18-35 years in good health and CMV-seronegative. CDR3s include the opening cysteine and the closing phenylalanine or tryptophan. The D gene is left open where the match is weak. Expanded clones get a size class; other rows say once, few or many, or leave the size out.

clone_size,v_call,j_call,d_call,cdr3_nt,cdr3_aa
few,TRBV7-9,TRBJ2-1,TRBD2,TGTGCCAGCAGCCCCCTCGGTAGCGGGATGGGGATTGAGCAGTTCTTC,CASSPLGSGMGIEQFF
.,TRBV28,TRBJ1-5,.,TGTGCCAGCAGTTTGGCCCTTAGCAATCAGCCCCAGCATTTT,CASSLALSNQPQHF
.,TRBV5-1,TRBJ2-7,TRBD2,TGCGCCAGCAGCTTAAGGACTAGCGGGAGCTCCTACGAGCAGTACTTC,CASSLRTSGSSYEQYF
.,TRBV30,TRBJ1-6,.,TGTGCCTGGAGTGAGCAGGGATATTCACCCCTCCACTTT,CAWSEQGYSPLHF
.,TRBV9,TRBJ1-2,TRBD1,TGTGCCAGCAGCGCACGACAGGGAGGCTATGGCTACACCTTC,CASSARQGGYGYTF
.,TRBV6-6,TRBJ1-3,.,TGTGCCAGCAGTTACTCTTGGCGGACTGGAAACACCATATATTTT,CASSYSWRTGNTIYF
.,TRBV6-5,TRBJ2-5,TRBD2,TGTGCCAGCAGTTACTCGAGGACTAGCGTACAAGAGACCCAGTACTTC,CASSYSRTSVQETQYF
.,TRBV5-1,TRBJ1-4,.,TGCGCCAGCAGCTTGTCCCACCCAAGCGAAAAACTGTTTTTT,CASSLSHPSEKLFF
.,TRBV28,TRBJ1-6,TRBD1,TGTGCCAGCATATCCGGACAGGGGATGAATTCACCCCTCCACTTT,CASISGQGMNSPLHF
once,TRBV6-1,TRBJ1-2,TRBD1,TGTGCCAGCAGTGAGGCCAGGACAGGGGTCTATGGCTACACCTTC,CASSEARTGVYGYTF
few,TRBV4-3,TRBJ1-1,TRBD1,TGCGCCAGCAGCTCCCGACAGGGCATTGAAGCTTTCTTT,CASSSRQGIEAFF
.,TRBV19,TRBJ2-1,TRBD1,TGTGCCAGTAGTGTGGACAGGGATCGCCATGAGCAGTTCTTC,CASSVDRDRHEQFF
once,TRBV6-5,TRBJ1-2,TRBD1,TGTGCCAGCAAGACAGGGATAGGCTACACCTTC,CASKTGIGYTF
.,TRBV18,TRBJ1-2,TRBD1,TGTGCCAGCTCACCCCTGGTCGGGACAGGGGTAATCTATGGCTACACCTTC,CASSPLVGTGVIYGYTF
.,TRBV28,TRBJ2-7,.,TGTGCCAGCAGAAGAGGGACCTACGAGCAGTACTTC,CASRRGTYEQYF
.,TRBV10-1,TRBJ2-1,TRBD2,TGCGCCAGCAGTGAGTCGTTAGCGGGGGGTGCCAATGAGCAGTTCTTC,CASSESLAGGANEQFF
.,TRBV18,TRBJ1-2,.,TGTGCCAGCTCACCGCCGGGGGGAGACGGCTATGGCTACACCTTC,CASSPPGGDGYGYTF
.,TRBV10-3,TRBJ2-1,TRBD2,TGTGCCATCAGTGCTCCGACTAGCGGAGGAAGGACGGGTGAGCAGTTCTTC,CAISAPTSGGRTGEQFF
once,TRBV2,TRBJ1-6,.,TGTGCCAGCAGGGGATCGACAGCTAAAGCGTCACCCCTCCACTTT,CASRGSTAKASPLHF
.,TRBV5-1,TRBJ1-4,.,TGCGCCAGCAGCTTGACGGCGGATAATGAAAAACTGTTTTTT,CASSLTADNEKLFF
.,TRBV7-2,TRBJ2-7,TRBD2,TGTGCCAGCAGCTTAGGGAGGAGAAGGGAGCGGGAGTCCTACGAGCAGTACTTC,CASSLGRRRERESYEQYF
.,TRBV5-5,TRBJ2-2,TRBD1,TGTGCCAGCAGGAGGGACAGTCCTACCGGGGAGCTGTTTTTT,CASRRDSPTGELFF
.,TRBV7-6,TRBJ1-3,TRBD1,TGTGCCAGCAGCTTAGACGGGGACAGGGATTTCTCTGGAAACACCATATATTTT,CASSLDGDRDFSGNTIYF
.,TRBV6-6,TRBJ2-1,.,TGTGCCAGCAGCATCCTAGCGCCCTCCTACAATGAGCAGTTCTTC,CASSILAPSYNEQFF
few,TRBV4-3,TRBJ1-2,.,TGCGCCAGCAGCCAAGATCGCGACACGGGCTACACCTTC,CASSQDRDTGYTF
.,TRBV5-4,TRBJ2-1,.,TGTGCCAGCAGCGCGGGACAGCCGAGCTCCTACAATGAGCAGTTCTTC,CASSAGQPSSYNEQFF
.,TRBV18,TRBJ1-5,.,TGTGCCAGCTCACCAGTTTGGGCAGAGACTAGCAATCAGCCCCAGCATTTT,CASSPVWAETSNQPQHF